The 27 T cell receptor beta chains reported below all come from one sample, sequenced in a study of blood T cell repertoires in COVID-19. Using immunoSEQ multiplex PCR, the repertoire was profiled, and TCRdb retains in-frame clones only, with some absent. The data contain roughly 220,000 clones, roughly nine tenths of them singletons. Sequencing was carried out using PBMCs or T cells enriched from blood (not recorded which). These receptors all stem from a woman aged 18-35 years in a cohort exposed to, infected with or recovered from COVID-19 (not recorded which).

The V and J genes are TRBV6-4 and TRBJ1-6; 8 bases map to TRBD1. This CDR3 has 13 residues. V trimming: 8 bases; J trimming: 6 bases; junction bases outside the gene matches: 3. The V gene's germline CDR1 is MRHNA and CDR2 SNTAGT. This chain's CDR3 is CASSDRVNSPLHF. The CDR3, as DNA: TGTGCCAGCTCGGACAGGGTTAATTCACCCCTCCACTTT.

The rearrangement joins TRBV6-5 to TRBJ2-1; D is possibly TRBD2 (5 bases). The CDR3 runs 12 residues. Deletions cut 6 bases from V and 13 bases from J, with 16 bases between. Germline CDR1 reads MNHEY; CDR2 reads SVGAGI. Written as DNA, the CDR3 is TGTGCCAGCAGCGGAAGTGGGAGCCCCCAGTTCTTC. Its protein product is CASSGSGSPQFF.

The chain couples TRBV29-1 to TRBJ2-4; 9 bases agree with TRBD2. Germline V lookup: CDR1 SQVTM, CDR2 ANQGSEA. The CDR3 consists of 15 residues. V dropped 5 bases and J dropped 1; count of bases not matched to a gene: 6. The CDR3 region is CSVTPGLAAKNIQYF. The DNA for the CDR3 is TGCAGCGTTACTCCGGGACTAGCCGCCAAAAACATTCAGTACTTC.

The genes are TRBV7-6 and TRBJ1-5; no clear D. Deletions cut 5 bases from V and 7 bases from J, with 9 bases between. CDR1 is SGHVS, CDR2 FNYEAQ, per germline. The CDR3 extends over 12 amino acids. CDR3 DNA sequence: TGTGCCAGCAGCCAGGCGGGGCAGCCCCAGCATTTT. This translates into CASSQAGQPQHF.

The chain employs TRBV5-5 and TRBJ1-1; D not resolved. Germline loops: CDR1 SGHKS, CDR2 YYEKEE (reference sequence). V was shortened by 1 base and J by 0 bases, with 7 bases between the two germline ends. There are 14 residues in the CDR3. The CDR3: CASSLTAMNTEAFF. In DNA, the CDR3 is TGTGCCAGCAGCTTGACAGCCATGAACACTGAAGCTTTCTTT.

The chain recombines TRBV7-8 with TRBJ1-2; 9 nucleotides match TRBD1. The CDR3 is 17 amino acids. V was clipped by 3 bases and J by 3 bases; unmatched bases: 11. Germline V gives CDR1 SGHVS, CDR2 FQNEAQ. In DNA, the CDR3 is TGTGCCAGCAGCTTCCTCACAGGGGGCGAGGTTGACTATGGCTACACCTTC. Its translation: CASSFLTGGEVDYGYTF.

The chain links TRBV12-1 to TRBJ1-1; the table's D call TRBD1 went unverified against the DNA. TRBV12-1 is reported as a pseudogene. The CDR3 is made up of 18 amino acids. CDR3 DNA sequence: TGTGCCAGCAGTTTTCTGCTAAGCCAGGGAATGGTGAACACTGAAGCTTTCTTT. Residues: CASSFLLSQGMVNTEAFF.

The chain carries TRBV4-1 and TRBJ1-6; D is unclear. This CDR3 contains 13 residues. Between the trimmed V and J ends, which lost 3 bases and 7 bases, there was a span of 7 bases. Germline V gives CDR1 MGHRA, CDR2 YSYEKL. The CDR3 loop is CASSHAGNSPLHF. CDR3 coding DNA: TGCGCCAGCAGCCATGCGGGGAATTCACCCCTCCACTTT.

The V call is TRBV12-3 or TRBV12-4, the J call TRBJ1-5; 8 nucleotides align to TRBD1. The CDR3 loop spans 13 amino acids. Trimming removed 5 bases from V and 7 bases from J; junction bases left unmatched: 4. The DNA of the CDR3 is TGTGCCAGCAGTAGCTCAGGGGGCCAGCCCCAGCATTTT. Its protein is CASSSSGGQPQHF.

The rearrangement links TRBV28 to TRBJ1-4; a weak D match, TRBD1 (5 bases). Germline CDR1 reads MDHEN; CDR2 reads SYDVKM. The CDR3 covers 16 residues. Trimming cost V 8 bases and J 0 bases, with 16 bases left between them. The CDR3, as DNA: TGTGCCAGCGGGGGGACCGGACTTGCAACTAATGAAAAACTGTTTTTT. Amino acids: CASGGTGLATNEKLFF.

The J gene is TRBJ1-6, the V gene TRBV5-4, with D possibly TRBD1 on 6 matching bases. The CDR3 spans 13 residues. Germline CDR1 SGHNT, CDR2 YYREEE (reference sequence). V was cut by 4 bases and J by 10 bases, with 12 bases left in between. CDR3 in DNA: TGTGCCAGCAGCCCGGACAGTGAATCACCCCTCCACTTT. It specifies CASSPDSESPLHF.

CDR3: CATQGGYRYGYTF. The CDR3 DNA is TGTGCCACCCAGGGGGGATATCGCTATGGCTACACCTTC. This chain links TRBV19 with TRBJ1-2, with 7 bases matching TRBD1. With V trimmed by 10 bases and J by 4 bases, 9 bases remained unmatched. This CDR3 contains 13 residues. Germline V gene sequence: CDR1 LNHDA, CDR2 SQIVND (reference sequence).

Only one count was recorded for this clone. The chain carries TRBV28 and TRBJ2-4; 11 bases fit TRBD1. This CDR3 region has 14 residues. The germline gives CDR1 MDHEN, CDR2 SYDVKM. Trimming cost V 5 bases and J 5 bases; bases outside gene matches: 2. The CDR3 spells CASSRTGGENIQYF. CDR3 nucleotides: TGTGCCAGCAGTCGGACAGGGGGCGAAAACATTCAGTACTTC. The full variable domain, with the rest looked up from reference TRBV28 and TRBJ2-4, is DVKVTQSSRYLVKRTGEKVFLECVQDMDHENMFWYRQDPGLGLRLIYFSYDVKMKEKGDIPEGYSVSREKKERFSLILESASTNQTSMYLCASSRTGGENIQYFGAGTRLSVL.

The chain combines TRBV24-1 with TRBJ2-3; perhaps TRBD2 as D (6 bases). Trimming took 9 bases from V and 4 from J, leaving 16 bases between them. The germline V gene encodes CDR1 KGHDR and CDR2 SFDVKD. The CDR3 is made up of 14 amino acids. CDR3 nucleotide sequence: TGTGCCACCGGGGGGACCCCAGGCGCAGATACGCAGTATTTT. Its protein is CATGGTPGADTQYF.

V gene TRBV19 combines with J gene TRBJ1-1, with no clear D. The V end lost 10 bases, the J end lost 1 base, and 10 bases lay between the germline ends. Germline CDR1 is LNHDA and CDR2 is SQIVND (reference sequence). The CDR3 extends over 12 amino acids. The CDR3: CATRTWNTEAFF. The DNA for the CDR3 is TGTGCCACCAGAACCTGGAACACTGAAGCTTTCTTT. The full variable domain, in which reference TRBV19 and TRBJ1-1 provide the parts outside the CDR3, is DGGITQSPKYLFRKEGQNVTLSCEQNLNHDAMYWYRQDPGQGLRLIYYSQIVNDFQKGDIAEGYSVSREKKESFPLTVTSAQKNPTAFYLCATRTWNTEAFFGQGTRLTVV.

The CDR3 reads CASSLARGTQYF. In DNA, the CDR3 is TGTGCCAGCAGTTTAGCCCGAGGGACCCAGTACTTC. This chain links TRBV12-3 or TRBV12-4 with TRBJ2-5; D gene ambiguous. The CDR3 covers 12 residues. V lost 0 bases and J 7 bases, leaving 6 bases between the germline ends.

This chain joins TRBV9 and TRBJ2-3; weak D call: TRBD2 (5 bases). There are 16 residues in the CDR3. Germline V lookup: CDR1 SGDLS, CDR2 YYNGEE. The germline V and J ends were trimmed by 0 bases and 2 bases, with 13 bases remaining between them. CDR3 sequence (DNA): TGTGCCAGCAGCGTAGAGCACGCCGGGAACACAGATACGCAGTATTTT. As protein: CASSVEHAGNTDTQYF.

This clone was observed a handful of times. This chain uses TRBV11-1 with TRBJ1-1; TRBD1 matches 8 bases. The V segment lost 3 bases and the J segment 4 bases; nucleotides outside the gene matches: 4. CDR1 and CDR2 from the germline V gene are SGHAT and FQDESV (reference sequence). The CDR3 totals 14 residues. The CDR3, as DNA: TGTGCCAGCAGCTTGGACAGGGTGGGCACTGAAGCTTTCTTT. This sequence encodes CASSLDRVGTEAFF.

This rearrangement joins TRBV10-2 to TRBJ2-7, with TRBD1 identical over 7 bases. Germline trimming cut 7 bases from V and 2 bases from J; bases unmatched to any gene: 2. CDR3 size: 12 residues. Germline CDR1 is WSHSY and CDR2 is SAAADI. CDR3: CASTGQPYEQYF. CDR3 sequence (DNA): TGCGCCAGCACGGGACAGCCCTACGAGCAGTACTTC.

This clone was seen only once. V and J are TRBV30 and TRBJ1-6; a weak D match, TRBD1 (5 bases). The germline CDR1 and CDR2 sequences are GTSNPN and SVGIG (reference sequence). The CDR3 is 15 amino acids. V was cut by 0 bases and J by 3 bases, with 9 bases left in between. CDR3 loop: CAWSVLGGYNSPLHF. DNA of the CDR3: TGTGCCTGGAGTGTACTGGGGGGCTATAATTCACCCCTCCACTTT. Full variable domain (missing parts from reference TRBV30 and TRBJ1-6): SQTIHQWPATLVQPVGSPLSLECTVEGTSNPNLYWYRQAAGRGLQLLFYSVGIGQISSEVPQNLSASRPQDRQFILSSKKLLLSDSGFYLCAWSVLGGYNSPLHFGNGTRLTVT.

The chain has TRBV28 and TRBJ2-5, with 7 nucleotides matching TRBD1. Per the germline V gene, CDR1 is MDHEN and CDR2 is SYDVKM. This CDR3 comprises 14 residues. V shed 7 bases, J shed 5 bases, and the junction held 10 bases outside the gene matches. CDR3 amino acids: CASTFLDRMETQYF. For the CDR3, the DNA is TGTGCCAGCACGTTTTTGGACAGGATGGAGACCCAGTACTTC.

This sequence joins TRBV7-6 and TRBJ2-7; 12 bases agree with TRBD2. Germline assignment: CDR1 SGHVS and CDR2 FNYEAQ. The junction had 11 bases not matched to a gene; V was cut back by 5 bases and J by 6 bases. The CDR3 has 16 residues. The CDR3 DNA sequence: TGTGCCAGCAGCGCAACGACTAGCGGGAGAAGTAGCGAGCAGTACTTC. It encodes CASSATTSGRSSEQYF.

CDR3 nucleotide sequence: TGTGCCAGTAGTATACAGGACACTGCCTACGAGCAGTACTTC. It translates to CASSIQDTAYEQYF. The chain uses TRBV19 and TRBJ2-7; TRBD1 might be the D (5 bases). Germline CDR1 and CDR2: LNHDA and SQIVND (reference sequence). V lost 2 bases and J 2 bases, leaving 10 bases between the germline ends. This CDR3 has 14 amino acids. Combining the CDR3 with reference TRBV19 and TRBJ2-7 gives the whole variable domain DGGITQSPKYLFRKEGQNVTLSCEQNLNHDAMYWYRQDPGQGLRLIYYSQIVNDFQKGDIAEGYSVSREKKESFPLTVTSAQKNPTAFYLCASSIQDTAYEQYFGPGTRLTVT.

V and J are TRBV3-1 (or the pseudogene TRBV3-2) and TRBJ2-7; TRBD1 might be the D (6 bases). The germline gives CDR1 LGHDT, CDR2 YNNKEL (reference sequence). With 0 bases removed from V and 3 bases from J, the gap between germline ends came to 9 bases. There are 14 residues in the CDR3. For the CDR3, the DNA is TGTGCCAGCAGCCAAGATAGAGGGGGCTACGAGCAGTACTTC. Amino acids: CASSQDRGGYEQYF.

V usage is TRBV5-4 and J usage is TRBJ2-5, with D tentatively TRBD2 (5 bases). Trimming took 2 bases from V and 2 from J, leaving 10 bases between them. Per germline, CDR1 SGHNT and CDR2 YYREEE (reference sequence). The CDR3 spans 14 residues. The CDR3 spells CASSFGGTQETQYF. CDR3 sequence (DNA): TGTGCCAGCAGCTTCGGAGGCACACAAGAGACCCAGTACTTC.

CDR3 bases: TGTGCCACCAGCGACCGACAGAGGAGCTCTGGAAACACCATATATTTT. Amino acid sequence: CATSDRQRSSGNTIYF. This chain joins TRBV15 and TRBJ1-3, with D tentatively TRBD1 (5 bases). The ends were cut back, 5 bases at V and 0 bases at J, with 14 bases in the middle. The CDR3 loop spans 16 amino acids. CDR1 and CDR2 from the germline V gene are LNHNV and YYDKDF (reference sequence).

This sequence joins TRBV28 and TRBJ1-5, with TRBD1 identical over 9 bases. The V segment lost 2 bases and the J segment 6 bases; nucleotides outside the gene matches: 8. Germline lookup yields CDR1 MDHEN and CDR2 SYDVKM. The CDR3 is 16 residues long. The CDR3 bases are TGTGCCAGCAGTTTACCCACAGGGGGCGCAGGTCAGCCCCAGCATTTT. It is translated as CASSLPTGGAGQPQHF.